This T cell receptor beta chain was identified in a study of vaccination and CD4 T cells after COVID-19. As for the study in general: Convalescent patients gave post-COVID blood a median approximately 94 days post-diagnosis, range 35 to 161.

Worth noting for this clonotype: Its antigen is not known.

Treatment defined: roughly 10-day PBMC culture with coronavirus spike peptide pools or control peptides (ViraFEST assay). The study sequenced cultured CD4+ T cell DNA using the Oncomine TCR Beta short-read assay. TCRdb reprocessed the PCR reads via MiXCR and lists one record per CDR3 protein. The sample shows about 25,000 distinct CDR3 sequences, approximately 49% of them seen only once. The CDR3 sequence is 14 residues long. CDR1 and CDR2 from the germline V gene are LNHDA and SQIVND (reference sequence). V shed 4 bases and J shed 2 bases, with 11 bases lying between them. V usage is TRBV19 and J usage is TRBJ2-5; D possibly corresponds to TRBD1 (6 bases). Sample: CD4+ T cells from blood, cultured in vitro. The receptor's source is a human donor who had recovered from COVID-19. Written as DNA, the CDR3 is TGTGCCAGTAGTACGACAGGCCTGCAAGAGACCCAGTACTTC. Translation gives CASSTTGLQETQYF.